Listed here are 24 T cell receptor beta chains from one sample, sequenced in a study of blood T cell repertoires in COVID-19. Profiling relied on immunoSEQ multiplex PCR, and the TCRdb table lists in-frame clones only, not all of them. The sample yields about 100,000 clones, 91% seen once. The sample comprised peripheral blood. These receptor sequences come from a man aged 50 or older with acute or convalescent COVID-19.

The chain links TRBV4-1 to TRBJ2-1; 8 bases fit TRBD2. Trimming at V came to 0 bases and at J to 12 bases, leaving 7 bases not matched to a gene. The CDR3 loop spans 14 amino acids. CDR1 is MGHRA, CDR2 YSYEKL, per germline. The chain's CDR3 is CASSQDSGIDGQFF. CDR3 nucleotides: TGCGCCAGCAGCCAAGATAGCGGGATAGATGGGCAGTTCTTC.

The V and J genes are TRBV11-2 and TRBJ1-2, with a tentative D call TRBD1 (6 bases). Trimming took 0 bases from V and 1 from J, leaving 15 bases between them. CDR1 and CDR2 (germline): SGHAT, FQNNGV. CDR3 length: 17 amino acids. The CDR3 protein is CASSLDLWQGINYGYTF. The DNA of the CDR3 is TGTGCCAGCAGCTTAGATCTATGGCAGGGGATTAACTATGGCTACACCTTC.

J is TRBJ2-5 and V is TRBV9, with D tentatively TRBD1 (6 bases). Trimming took 6 bases from V and 1 from J, leaving 13 bases between them. CDR1 and CDR2 from the germline V gene are SGDLS and YYNGEE. The CDR3 runs 14 residues. The CDR3 is CASNSPGAQETQYF. DNA of the CDR3: TGTGCCAGCAACTCACCAGGGGCCCAAGAGACCCAGTACTTC. The full variable domain, rest sourced from reference TRBV9 and TRBJ2-5, is DSGVTQTPKHLITATGQRVTLRCSPRSGDLSVYWYQQSLDQGLQFLIQYYNGEERAKGNILERFSAQQFPDLHSELNLSSLELGDSALYFCASNSPGAQETQYFGPGTRLLVL.

The chain is built from TRBV5-1 and TRBJ2-7; D call uncertain. CDR1 and CDR2 (germline): SGHRS, YFSETQ. Trimming took off 4 bases at V and 3 bases at J, with 5 bases between the two ends. This CDR3 comprises 11 residues. As DNA, the CDR3 is TGCGCCAGCAGCGTAAACTACGAGCAGTACTTC. Translation: CASSVNYEQYF.

CDR3 loop: CASSDRGISYEQYF. As DNA, the CDR3 is TGTGCCAGTAGTGACAGGGGGATTTCCTACGAGCAGTACTTC. The chain links TRBV19 to TRBJ2-7; TRBD1 aligns across 9 bases. This CDR3 is 14 amino acids long. The V gene's germline CDR1 is LNHDA and CDR2 SQIVND (reference sequence). With 5 bases clipped from V and 1 base from J, the junction kept 3 bases outside the gene matches.

The chain couples TRBV6-2 or TRBV6-3 to TRBJ1-5; 9 bases agree with TRBD1. Germline V gives CDR1 MNHEY, CDR2 SVGEGT. CDR3 length: 14 amino acids. J gave up 5 bases and V 5 bases, and 4 bases lay outside the gene matches. In nucleotides, the CDR3 is TGTGCCAGCAGTACCGGGACAGGGTATCAGCCCCAGCATTTT. As protein: CASSTGTGYQPQHF.

The genes are TRBV3-1 (or the pseudogene TRBV3-2) and TRBJ2-1, with 7 bases aligning to TRBD1. Germline V gene lookup returns CDR1 LGHDT and CDR2 YNNKEL (reference sequence). V shed 4 bases and J 5 bases; nucleotides not matched to a gene: 8. The CDR3 length is 15 residues. For the CDR3, the DNA is TGTGCCAGCAGCCTTCGGGACAGTACAAACAATGAGCAGTTCTTC. The encoded protein is CASSLRDSTNNEQFF.

The genes are TRBV5-5 and TRBJ1-2, with a possible D match to TRBD1 (5 bases). Trimming removed 7 bases at V and 8 bases at J, with 18 bases between. Germline V CDR1 and CDR2: SGHKS, YYEKEE (reference sequence). This CDR3 has 13 residues. The chain's CDR3 is CASSRGEQRGYTF. The CDR3 DNA reads TGTGCCAGCTCCCGGGGGGAGCAGAGAGGCTACACCTTC.

DNA for the CDR3: TGTGCCAGCTCACCACGGGCGAACGGGGAGCTGTTTTTT. As protein: CASSPRANGELFF. The rearrangement links TRBV18 to TRBJ2-2; unclear D gene. The germline V gene encodes CDR1 KGHSH and CDR2 LQKENI. V lost 1 base and J 7 bases, leaving 7 bases between the germline ends. CDR3 length equals 13 residues.

The CDR3: CAIAREAYNSPLHF. The CDR3 nucleotides are TGTGCCATCGCCCGAGAAGCGTATAATTCACCCCTCCACTTT. The V call is TRBV10-3, the J call TRBJ1-6; the D is unclear. Germline lookup yields CDR1 ENHRY and CDR2 SYGVKD. CDR3 length: 14 residues. Trimming took 8 bases from V and 4 from J, leaving 12 bases between them.

This chain joins TRBV2 and TRBJ1-6, with D possibly being TRBD1 (6 bases). The germline CDR1 and CDR2 sequences are SNHLY and FYNNEI. The CDR3 sequence is 15 residues long. V lost 0 bases to trimming and J lost 8 bases, with 11 bases between them. The CDR3 DNA reads TGTGCCAGCAGTGAAGCACAGGGTATGGATTCACCCCTCCACTTT. Protein: CASSEAQGMDSPLHF.

The gene calls are TRBV27 and TRBJ1-1; D is uncertain. Trimming cost V 4 bases and J 11 bases, with 17 bases left between them. This CDR3 comprises 13 residues. The V gene's germline CDR1 is MNHEY and CDR2 SMNVEV (reference sequence). CDR3 in DNA: TGTGCCAGCAGTTCCCCCGTGACAAGGGAGGCTTTCTTT. This codes for CASSSPVTREAFF.

The chain's CDR3 is CASSLAMSGGPWEQYF. The CDR3 DNA sequence: TGTGCCAGCAGCTTAGCTATGAGCGGGGGGCCCTGGGAGCAGTACTTC. V gene TRBV7-2 combines with J gene TRBJ2-7, with 9 bases lining up with TRBD2. In germline, CDR1 is SGHTA, CDR2 FQGNSA. This CDR3 is built from 16 residues. The trim removed 0 bases at V and 7 bases at J, leaving 10 bases unmatched.

This clone showed up just once. V usage is TRBV10-2 and J usage is TRBJ2-5; 10 nucleotides align to TRBD1. The junction had 6 bases not matched to a gene; V was cut back by 6 bases and J by 5 bases. The CDR3 length is 14 residues. Germline loops: CDR1 WSHSY, CDR2 SAAADI. The CDR3 coding sequence is TGCGCCAGCAGAAGGGGACAGGGGTTGGAGACCCAGTACTTC. It specifies CASRRGQGLETQYF.

The genes are TRBV11-2 and TRBJ2-7, with 7 bases that match TRBD1. The CDR3 runs 14 residues. Germline V gene lookup returns CDR1 SGHAT and CDR2 FQNNGV. Trimming took 5 bases from V and 2 from J; bases not matched to a gene: 6. The CDR3: CASSLGTDPYEQYF. CDR3 sequence (DNA): TGTGCCAGCAGCCTGGGGACAGATCCCTACGAGCAGTACTTC.

The V call is TRBV2, the J call TRBJ1-6; TRBD1 matches at 9 bases. The CDR3 has 18 amino acids. Trimming cost V 1 base and J 8 bases; bases outside gene matches: 12. Germline V gene data show CDR1 as SNHLY and CDR2 as FYNNEI. The CDR3 DNA is TGTGCCAGCAGTGAAGATGGGACAGGGACTGGGATGGATTCACCCCTCCACTTT. Encoded protein: CASSEDGTGTGMDSPLHF.

This clone was picked up one time. This chain joins TRBV5-1 and TRBJ2-7; the D is unclear. V was clipped by 2 bases and J by 0 bases, with 12 bases between them. This CDR3 is 15 amino acids long. In germline, CDR1 is SGHRS, CDR2 YFSETQ. The CDR3 DNA reads TGCGCCAGCAGCTTAGGAGCTACTACCTCCTACGAGCAGTACTTC. Translated: CASSLGATTSYEQYF.

This chain joins TRBV18 and TRBJ2-1, with a tentative D call TRBD1 (8 bases). The CDR3 sequence is 12 residues long. V was cut by 5 bases and J by 12 bases, with 14 bases left in between. Germline assignment: CDR1 KGHSH and CDR2 LQKENI. CDR3 region: CASSSDREGQFF. CDR3 bases: TGTGCCAGCTCATCGGACAGGGAGGGGCAGTTCTTC.

The chain couples TRBV7-2 to TRBJ2-7; D gene ambiguous. Germline V lookup: CDR1 SGHTA, CDR2 FQGNSA. The CDR3 spans 11 residues. Trimming stripped 8 bases from V and 0 bases from J, with 5 bases between. CDR3 residues: CASSRSYEQYF. Written as DNA, the CDR3 is TGTGCCAGCTCCCGCTCCTACGAGCAGTACTTC. Looking up the rest from reference TRBV7-2 and TRBJ2-7 gives the full variable domain: GAGVSQSPSNKVTEKGKDVELRCDPISGHTALYWYRQSLGQGLEFLIYFQGNSAPDKSGLPSDRFSAERTGGSVSTLTIQRTQQEDSAVYLCASSRSYEQYFGPGTRLTVT.

This chain uses TRBV18 with TRBJ2-3, with TRBD2 as a possible D gene (5 bases). The V and J ends lost 2 bases and 3 bases respectively, with 9 bases between them. This CDR3 region has 14 residues. From germline, CDR1 is KGHSH and CDR2 LQKENI. This CDR3 is CASSPNRGTDTQYF. As DNA, the CDR3 is TGTGCCAGCTCACCAAATCGGGGAACAGATACGCAGTATTTT.

This clone was counted a single time. The chain combines TRBV29-1 with TRBJ1-2; D is possibly TRBD1 (6 bases). Trimming left V 4 bases short and J 8 bases short, with 14 bases between. This CDR3 has 12 residues. Germline lookup yields CDR1 SQVTM and CDR2 ANQGSEA. The CDR3 is CSVGIRGLGYTF. CDR3 DNA sequence: TGCAGCGTTGGTATCAGGGGCTTGGGCTACACCTTC. Looking up the rest from reference TRBV29-1 and TRBJ1-2 gives the full variable domain: SAVISQKPSRDICQRGTSLTIQCQVDSQVTMMFWYRQQPGQSLTLIATANQGSEATYESGFVIDKFPISRPNLTFSTLTVSNMSPEDSSIYLCSVGIRGLGYTFGSGTRLTVV.

The J gene is TRBJ2-2, the V gene TRBV18, with D unclear. Germline-derived CDR1 and CDR2 are KGHSH and LQKENI. The V end was cut by 3 bases, the J end by 1 base, with 9 bases between. The CDR3 is 15 residues long. The CDR3 reads CASSPPRLNTGELFF. The CDR3 bases are TGTGCCAGCTCACCTCCACGACTGAACACCGGGGAGCTGTTTTTT.

The V call is TRBV7-2, the J call TRBJ1-2; perhaps TRBD1 as D (5 bases). The V end lost 1 base, the J end lost 1 base, and 10 bases lay between the germline ends. CDR3 size: 15 residues. Germline-derived CDR1 and CDR2 are SGHTA and FQGNSA. As DNA, the CDR3 is TGTGCCAGCAGCTTAGTTTCAGGGAATAACTATGGCTACACCTTC. Amino acids: CASSLVSGNNYGYTF.

Note on this clone: At one of its ends the junction is not consistent with the germline gene, which may arise from a read error. The chain is built from TRBV7-9 and TRBJ1-2; 7 nucleotides agree with TRBD1. CDR1 and CDR2 (germline): SEHNR, FQNEAQ (reference sequence). This CDR3 has 15 residues. CDR3 sequence (DNA): TGTGCCAGCAGCTTAGAAGTTCCAGACAGGGACCACTTCATATTC. Protein sequence: CASSLEVPDRDHFIF.